The clone carrying this T cell receptor (beta chain) has just one count. This sample was taken from a study of blood T cell repertoires in COVID-19. Study-level information: Donors in the United States, Italy and Spain gave samples during acute or convalescent COVID-19.

Germline V lookup: CDR1 SEHNR, CDR2 FQNEAQ (reference sequence). V dropped 5 bases and J dropped 3; count of bases not matched to a gene: 6. The CDR3 spans 16 residues. The assay was immunoSEQ multiplex PCR, and TCRdb's table has in-frame clones only and misses some. The data hold about 61,000 clones, with around 77% observed a single time. Sequencing was done on a sample of peripheral blood. The rearrangement uses TRBV7-9 and TRBJ2-6, with 8 positions matching TRBD1. The receptor comes from an elderly man with active or convalescent COVID-19. The CDR3 bases are TGTGCCAGCAGCCAATCAGGGGGCTTTGGGGCCAACGTCCTGACTTTC. It yields the protein CASSQSGGFGANVLTF.